This T cell receptor (beta chain) was sequenced in a study of control samples from healthy donors and cancer patients. CDR1 WNHNN and CDR2 SYGVQD come from the germline V gene (reference sequence). The V gene end was trimmed by 3 bases and the J gene end by 4 bases; junction bases not matched to a gene: 4. The CDR3 contains 14 residues. The repertoire was sequenced with immunoSEQ multiplex PCR; TCRdb's copy has only in-frame clones and lacks some. Of 120,000 or so clones in the sample, 87% are singletons; the top ten hold more than 6.5%. The V gene is TRBV10-1, the J gene TRBJ2-7; the match to TRBD1 covers 9 bases. Sequencing was performed on blood. This clonotype was sampled from a man between 35 and 55 years old in good health. The CDR3 is CASSDGTGWYEQYF. The CDR3 DNA reads TGCGCCAGCAGTGACGGGACAGGGTGGTACGAGCAGTACTTC.